This TCR beta chain appears in the sequencing data of a study of Ad26.COV2.S vaccination and SARS-CoV-2 variants (dated by TCRdb to about 2021). About the investigation overall: Vaccine-arm donors were drawn from COV1001, a multicentre, randomized, double-blind, placebo-controlled phase I-IIa trial of Ad26.COV2.S in healthy adults. Ad26.COV2.S was given intramuscularly at 5x10^10 or 1x10^11 viral particles, as a single shot or as two shots 56 days apart. TCRbeta repertoire sequencing served as the tool for gauging how specific and how broad the SARS-CoV-2-reactive T cell receptors were following Ad26.COV2.S vaccination. A total of roughly 32 samples were included in the TCR-sequenced set, comprising roughly 19 Ad26.COV2.S vaccine recipients, 5 placebo recipients and 8 SARS-CoV-2 convalescent individuals. Trial participants were randomized into five groups of five: low-dose or high-dose Ad26.COV2.S given once or twice, or placebo on both occasions. Blinding of investigators to trial group allocation was maintained during experiments and outcome assessment.

CDR1 is given as SGHAT and CDR2 as FQNNGV, both from the germline V gene. Unmatched junction bases come to 9, with V trimmed by 3 bases and J by 3 bases. The CDR3 covers 16 residues, taking in both the cysteine and the phenylalanine. Just the 48-base CDR3 DNA is kept, in frame starting at base 1. With regard to this clone: Its antigen target is currently unknown. Qualities for individual bases were not recorded, and no much larger clone is one base off.

Here is what the overall study found, with its caveats: According to the authors, total T cell responses may have been underestimated by the TCR breadth and depth analyses. After vaccination, spike-specific CD8+ and CD4+ T cell responses were reported to show substantial breadth. Vaccine and placebo recipients had similar non-spike TCR breadth, a finding consistent with the vaccine containing only spike. The study lacked the statistical power to compare responses across vaccine doses or regimens. Compared with placebo recipients, Ad26.COV2.S recipients showed higher spike-specific TCR breadth (P = 0.0014).

Taken with the paper, the label for treatment or condition translates to: around 19 received Ad26.COV2.S at low or high dose, single or two shots; about 5 received placebo; per-sample allocation not given. For vaccine and placebo recipients, the sequenced repertoires came from samples collected on day 63 after the first injection. Cohort 1b enrolled about two dozen adults aged 18-55 years at a single site in Boston, USA, between 29 July and 7 August 2020. Ad26.COV2.S was a replication-incompetent adenovirus type 26 vector that expressed a prefusion-stabilized SARS-CoV-2 spike protein derived from the original Wuhan strain. The immunoSEQ Assay was the method used to sequence TCRbeta CDR3 regions. After extraction, genomic DNA underwent amplification by bias-controlled multiplex PCR, followed by high-throughput sequencing. Regarding the original processing steps: To quantify the absolute abundance of every unique TCRbeta CDR3 region, sequences were collapsed and filtered. T cell fraction was estimated by normalization of TCRbeta template counts to usable DNA, with usable DNA being measured through amplification of reference genes present in all nucleated cells. Repertoire TCRs were annotated as SARS-CoV-2-specific when V gene, CDR3 amino acid sequence and J gene were exactly matched to a known reactive TCR set. The reference SARS-CoV-2 TCR set was obtained from MIRA and was filtered for enrichment in COVID-19-positive ImmuneCODE repertoires, whereby public or cross-reactive TCRs were removed. Based on the MIRA antigens, annotated TCRs were further analysed at the level of specific ORF or position within ORF. Breadth was defined as the number of annotated unique rearrangements divided by the total number of unique productive rearrangements, and depth was defined as the summed frequency of the annotated unique rearrangements. TCR breadth was compared between groups using two-sided Wilcoxon rank-sum tests. The source is immuneACCESS, and TCRdb retained only in-frame sequences with V and J called. Part of the clones is not carried over; for the studies checked, unresolved V genes explain less than half of this, and the remainder is unexplained. V, J and clone size are taken as reported in that table, and D and trimming were inferred from the DNA itself. Present in this sample are around 400,000 clones, approximately 92% of which were seen just once. The ten largest clones capture more than 10% of the sample.

The sequence was collected from a person between 18 and 59 years old who received the Ad26.COV2.S COVID-19 vaccine or a placebo. Sequences were derived from peripheral blood, sampled in a trial of Ad26.COV2.S vaccine versus placebo. In this chain, TRBV11-2 is recombined with TRBJ2-5, with TRBD1 identical over 8 junction bases. CDR3 region: CASSFGRTGQKETQYF. In nucleotide form, the sequence is TGTGCCAGCAGCTTTGGGCGGACAGGGCAAAAAGAGACCCAGTACTTC.